This TCR beta chain was documented in a study of blood T cell repertoires in COVID-19. The V segment lost 9 bases and the J segment 0 bases; nucleotides outside the gene matches: 8. Germline-derived CDR1 and CDR2 are KGHDR and SFDVKD. This CDR3 spans 15 amino acids. Sequencing was performed with immunoSEQ multiplex PCR; in TCRdb, only in-frame clones are kept and a portion is missing. The table includes about 160,000 clones, approximately 86% detected once. This chain links TRBV24-1 with TRBJ2-3, with 7 bases matching TRBD2. Sequencing was carried out using peripheral blood. The TCR was taken from a middle-aged woman with COVID-19, enrolled during active disease. As DNA, the CDR3 is TGTGCCACCGGACAAAGCGGGATTAGCACAGATACGCAGTATTTT. Its translation is CATGQSGISTDTQYF.